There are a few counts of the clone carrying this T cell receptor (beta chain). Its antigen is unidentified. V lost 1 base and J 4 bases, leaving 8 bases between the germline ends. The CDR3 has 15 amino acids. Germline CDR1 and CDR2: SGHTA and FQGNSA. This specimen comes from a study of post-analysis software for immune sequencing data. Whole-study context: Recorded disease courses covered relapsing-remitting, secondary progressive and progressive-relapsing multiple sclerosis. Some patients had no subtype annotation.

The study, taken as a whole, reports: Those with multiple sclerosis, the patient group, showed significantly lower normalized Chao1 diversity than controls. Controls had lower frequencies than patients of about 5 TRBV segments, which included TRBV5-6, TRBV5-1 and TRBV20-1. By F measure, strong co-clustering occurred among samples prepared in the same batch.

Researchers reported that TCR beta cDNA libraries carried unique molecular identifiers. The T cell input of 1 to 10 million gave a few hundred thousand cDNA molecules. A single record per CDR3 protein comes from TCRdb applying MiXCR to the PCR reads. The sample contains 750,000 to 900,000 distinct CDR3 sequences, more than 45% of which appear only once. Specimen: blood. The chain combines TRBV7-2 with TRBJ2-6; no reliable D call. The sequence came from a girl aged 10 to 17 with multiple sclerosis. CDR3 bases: TGTGCCAGCAGCTTAGGGCCCGGAGGGGCCAACGTCCTGACTTTC. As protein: CASSLGPGGANVLTF.